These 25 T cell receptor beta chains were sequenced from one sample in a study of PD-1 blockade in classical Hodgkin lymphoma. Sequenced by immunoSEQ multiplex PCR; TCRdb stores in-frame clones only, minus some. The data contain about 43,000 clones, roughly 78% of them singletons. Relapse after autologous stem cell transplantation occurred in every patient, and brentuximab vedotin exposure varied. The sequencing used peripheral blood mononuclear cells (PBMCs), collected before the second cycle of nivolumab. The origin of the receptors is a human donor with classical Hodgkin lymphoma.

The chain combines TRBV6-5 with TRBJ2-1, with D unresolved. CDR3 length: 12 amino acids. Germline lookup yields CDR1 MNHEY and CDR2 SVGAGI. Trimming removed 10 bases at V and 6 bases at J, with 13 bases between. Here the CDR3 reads CATGWGPNEQFF. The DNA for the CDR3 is TGTGCCACCGGGTGGGGTCCCAATGAGCAGTTCTTC.

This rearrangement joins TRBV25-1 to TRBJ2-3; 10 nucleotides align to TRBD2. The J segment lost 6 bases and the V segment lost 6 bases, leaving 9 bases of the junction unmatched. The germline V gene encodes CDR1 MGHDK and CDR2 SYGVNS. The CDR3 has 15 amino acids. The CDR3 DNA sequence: TGTGCCAGCAGACCGAGCGGGGGGGGCCTGGATACGCAGTATTTT. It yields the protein CASRPSGGGLDTQYF.

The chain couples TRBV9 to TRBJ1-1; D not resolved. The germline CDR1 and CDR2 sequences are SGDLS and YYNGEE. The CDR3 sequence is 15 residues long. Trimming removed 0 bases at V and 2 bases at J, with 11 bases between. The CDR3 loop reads CASSVGSGLNTEAFF. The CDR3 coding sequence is TGTGCCAGCAGCGTAGGTTCGGGGTTAAACACTGAAGCTTTCTTT.

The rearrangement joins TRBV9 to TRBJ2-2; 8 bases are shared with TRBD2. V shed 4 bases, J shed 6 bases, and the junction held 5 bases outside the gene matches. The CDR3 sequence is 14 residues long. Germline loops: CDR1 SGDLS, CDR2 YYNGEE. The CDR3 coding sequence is TGTGCCAGCAGCCCGGGGGGGGCGGCCGGGGAGCTGTTTTTT. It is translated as CASSPGGAAGELFF.

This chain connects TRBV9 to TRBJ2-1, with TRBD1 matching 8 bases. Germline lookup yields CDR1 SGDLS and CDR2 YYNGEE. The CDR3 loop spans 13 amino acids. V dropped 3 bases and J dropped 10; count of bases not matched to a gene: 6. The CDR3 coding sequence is TGTGCCAGCAGCGGGGGACAGGCGGCGGAGCAGTTCTTC. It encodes CASSGGQAAEQFF.

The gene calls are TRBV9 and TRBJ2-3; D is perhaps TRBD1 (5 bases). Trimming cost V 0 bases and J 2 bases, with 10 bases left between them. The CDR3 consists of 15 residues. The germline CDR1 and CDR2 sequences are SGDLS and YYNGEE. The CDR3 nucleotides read TGTGCCAGCAGCGTAGGTGGGGCCCTCACAGATACGCAGTATTTT. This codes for CASSVGGALTDTQYF.

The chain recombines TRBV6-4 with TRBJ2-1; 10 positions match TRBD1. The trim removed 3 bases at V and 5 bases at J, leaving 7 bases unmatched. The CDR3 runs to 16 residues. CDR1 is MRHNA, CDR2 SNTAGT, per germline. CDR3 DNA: TGTGCCAGCAGTGAAACCGCCGGGACAGGGGACAATGAGCAGTTCTTC. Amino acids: CASSETAGTGDNEQFF.

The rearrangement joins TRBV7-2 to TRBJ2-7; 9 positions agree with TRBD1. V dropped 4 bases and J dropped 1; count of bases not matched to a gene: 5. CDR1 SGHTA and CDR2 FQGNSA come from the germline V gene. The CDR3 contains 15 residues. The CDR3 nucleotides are TGTGCCAGCAGCTCAACCGGGACAGGGTCCTACGAGCAGTACTTC. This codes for CASSSTGTGSYEQYF.

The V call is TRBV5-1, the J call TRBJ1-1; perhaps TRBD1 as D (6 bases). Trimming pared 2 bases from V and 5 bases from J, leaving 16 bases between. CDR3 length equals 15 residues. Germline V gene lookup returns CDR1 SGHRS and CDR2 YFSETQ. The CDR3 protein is CASSFPTGEGTEAFF. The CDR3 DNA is TGCGCCAGCAGCTTTCCGACAGGCGAGGGGACTGAAGCTTTCTTT.

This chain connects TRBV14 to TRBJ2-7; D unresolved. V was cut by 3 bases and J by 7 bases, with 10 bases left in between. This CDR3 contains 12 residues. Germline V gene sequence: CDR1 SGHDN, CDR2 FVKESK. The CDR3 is CASSHSPGEQYF. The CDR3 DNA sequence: TGTGCCAGCAGCCATTCACCTGGGGAGCAGTACTTC.

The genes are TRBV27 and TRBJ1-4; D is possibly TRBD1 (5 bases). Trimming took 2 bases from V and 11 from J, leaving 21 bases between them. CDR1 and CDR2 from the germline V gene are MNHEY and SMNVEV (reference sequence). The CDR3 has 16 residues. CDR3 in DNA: TGTGCCAGCAGTTTACGTTTCTCGATGGGGACTGCGAAACTGTTTTTT. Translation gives CASSLRFSMGTAKLFF.

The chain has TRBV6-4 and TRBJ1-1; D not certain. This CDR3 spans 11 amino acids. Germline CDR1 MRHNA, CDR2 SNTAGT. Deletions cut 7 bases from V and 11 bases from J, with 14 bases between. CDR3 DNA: TGTGCCAGCACCGGGCGGGTTGGGGCTTTCTTT. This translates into CASTGRVGAFF.

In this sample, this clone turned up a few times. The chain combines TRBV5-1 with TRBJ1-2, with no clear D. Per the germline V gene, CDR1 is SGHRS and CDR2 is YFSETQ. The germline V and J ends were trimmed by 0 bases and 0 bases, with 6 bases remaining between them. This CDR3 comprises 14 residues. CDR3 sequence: CASSLEGANYGYTF. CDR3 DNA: TGCGCCAGCAGCTTGGAGGGCGCTAACTATGGCTACACCTTC.

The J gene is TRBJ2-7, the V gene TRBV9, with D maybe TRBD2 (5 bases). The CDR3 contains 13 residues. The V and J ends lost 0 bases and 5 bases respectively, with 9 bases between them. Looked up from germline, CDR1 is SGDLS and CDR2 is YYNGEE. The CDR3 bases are TGTGCCAGCAGCGTAGAGGACTGGAACGAGCAGTACTTC. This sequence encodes CASSVEDWNEQYF.

The CDR3 loop reads CATSPRDSSYEQYF. CDR3 in DNA: TGTGCCACCAGCCCACGGGACAGCTCCTACGAGCAGTACTTC. This chain links TRBV15 with TRBJ2-7, with 7 bases aligning to TRBD1. From germline, CDR1 is LNHNV and CDR2 YYDKDF (reference sequence). Trimming cost V 5 bases and J 0 bases; bases outside gene matches: 4. The CDR3 covers 14 residues.

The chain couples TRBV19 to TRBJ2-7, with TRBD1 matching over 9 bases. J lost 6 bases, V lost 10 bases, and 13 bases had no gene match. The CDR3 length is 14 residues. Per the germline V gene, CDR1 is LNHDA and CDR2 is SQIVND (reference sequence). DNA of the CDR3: TGTGCCACCATGAACAGGGGGCGATTGGGCGAGCAGTACTTC. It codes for CATMNRGRLGEQYF.

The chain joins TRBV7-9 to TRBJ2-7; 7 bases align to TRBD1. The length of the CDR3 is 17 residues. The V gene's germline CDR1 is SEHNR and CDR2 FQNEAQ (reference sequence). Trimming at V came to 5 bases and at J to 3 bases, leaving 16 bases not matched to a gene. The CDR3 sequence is CASSPRLTGRLIYEQYF. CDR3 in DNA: TGTGCCAGCAGCCCCCGCCTGACAGGGCGCTTGATCTACGAGCAGTACTTC.

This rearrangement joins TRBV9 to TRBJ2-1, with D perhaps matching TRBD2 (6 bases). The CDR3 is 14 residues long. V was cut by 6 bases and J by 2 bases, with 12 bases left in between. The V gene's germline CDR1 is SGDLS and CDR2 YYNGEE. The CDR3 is CASTGGEAYNEQFF. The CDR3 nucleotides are TGTGCCAGCACGGGCGGGGAAGCCTACAATGAGCAGTTCTTC.

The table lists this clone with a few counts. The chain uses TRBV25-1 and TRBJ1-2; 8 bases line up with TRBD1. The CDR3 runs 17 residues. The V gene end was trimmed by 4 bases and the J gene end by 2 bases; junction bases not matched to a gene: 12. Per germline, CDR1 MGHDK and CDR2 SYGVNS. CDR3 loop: CASSGETGDLRNYGYTF. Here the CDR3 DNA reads TGTGCCAGCAGTGGGGAGACAGGGGACCTCCGGAACTATGGCTACACCTTC.

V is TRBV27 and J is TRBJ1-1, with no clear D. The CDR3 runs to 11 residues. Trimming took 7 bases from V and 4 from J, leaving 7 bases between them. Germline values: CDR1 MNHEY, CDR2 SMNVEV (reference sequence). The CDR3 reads CASTYGTEAFF. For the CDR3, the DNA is TGTGCCAGCACGTACGGCACTGAAGCTTTCTTT.

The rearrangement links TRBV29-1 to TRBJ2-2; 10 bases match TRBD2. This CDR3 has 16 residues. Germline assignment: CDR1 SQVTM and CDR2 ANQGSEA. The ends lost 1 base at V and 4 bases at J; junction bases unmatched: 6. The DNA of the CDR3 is TGCAGCGTTGAAGTTTGGCTAGCGGGGGTCACCGGGGAGCTGTTTTTT. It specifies CSVEVWLAGVTGELFF.

CDR3 DNA sequence: TGCGCCAGCAGCTTTTTACAGGGACAGGAGACCCAGTACTTC. The encoded protein is CASSFLQGQETQYF. This chain links TRBV5-1 with TRBJ2-5; 7 bases map to TRBD1. Germline V gives CDR1 SGHRS, CDR2 YFSETQ. V lost 2 bases and J lost 5; bases outside the gene matches: 6. This CDR3 has 14 residues.

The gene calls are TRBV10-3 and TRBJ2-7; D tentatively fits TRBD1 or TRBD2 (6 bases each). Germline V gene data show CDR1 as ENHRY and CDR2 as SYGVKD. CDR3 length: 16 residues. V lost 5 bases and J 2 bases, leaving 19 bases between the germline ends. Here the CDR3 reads CAISLEGGHRAYEQYF. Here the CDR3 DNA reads TGTGCCATCAGTCTCGAGGGGGGACATCGAGCCTACGAGCAGTACTTC.

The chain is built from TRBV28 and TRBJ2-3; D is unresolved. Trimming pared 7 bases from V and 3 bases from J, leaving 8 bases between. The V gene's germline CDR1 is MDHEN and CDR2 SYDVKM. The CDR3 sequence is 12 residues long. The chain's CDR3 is CASMSLTDTQYF. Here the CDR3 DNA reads TGTGCCAGCATGAGCTTGACAGATACGCAGTATTTT.

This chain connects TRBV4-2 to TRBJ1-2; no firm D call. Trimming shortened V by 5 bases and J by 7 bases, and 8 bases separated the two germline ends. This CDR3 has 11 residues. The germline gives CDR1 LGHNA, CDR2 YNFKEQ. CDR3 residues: CASSFEFGYTF. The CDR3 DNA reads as TGTGCCAGCAGCTTCGAATTTGGCTACACCTTC.